This is a list of T cell receptor beta chains from one sample in a study of spatial heterogeneity in lung cancer. From the 5' RACE reads, TCRdb called clonotypes with MiXCR, one entry per CDR3 protein. The table has some 120,000 distinct CDR3 sequences, 9.5% to 15% seen once. Sequencing was performed on PBMCs, taken at follow-up. The receptors derive from a male donor with early-stage non-small cell lung cancer. CDR3s include the opening cysteine and the closing phenylalanine or tryptophan. Fields, in order: J gene, clone size, D gene, V gene, CDR3 protein, CDR3 DNA. A D gene is named only where the DNA matches it firmly. Only part of the rows carry a size: once, few, many, or a class if the clone is expanded.

TRBJ2-3 | few | - | TRBV28 | CASSFVVGALSTDTQYF | TGTGCCAGCAGTTTTGTGGTCGGGGCCCTTAGCACAGATACGCAGTATTTT
TRBJ1-1 | many | - | TRBV20-1 | CSATVDREAFF | TGCAGTGCTACAGTGGATAGGGAAGCTTTCTTT
TRBJ2-7 | - | - | TRBV5-8 | CASSRNSRYEQYF | TGTGCCAGCAGCCGGAATTCGAGATACGAGCAGTACTTC
TRBJ1-5 | once | - | TRBV10-3 | CAISEDSQNQPRHF | TGTGCCATCAGTGAAGACAGCCAGAATCAGCCCCGGCATTTT
TRBJ2-3 | - | - | TRBV5-1 | CASSERTDTQYF | TGCGCCAGCAGCGAGAGGACAGATACGCAGTATTTT
TRBJ2-3 | few | TRBD2 | TRBV7-2 | CASSQRGDHTDTQYF | TGTGCCAGCAGCCAGCGGGGGGACCACACAGATACGCAGTATTTT
TRBJ2-1 | - | TRBD2 | TRBV7-8 | CASSLASTSGGYNEQFF | TGTGCCAGCAGCTTAGCATCTACTAGCGGGGGCTACAATGAGCAGTTCTTC
TRBJ2-7 | few | - | TRBV18 | CASSPPEHRGFEQYF | TGTGCCAGCTCACCACCGGAACACCGAGGCTTCGAGCAGTACTTC
TRBJ1-1 | many | - | TRBV12-3/TRBV12-4 | CASSPGTDRTEAFF | TGTGCCAGCAGCCCAGGGACGGACCGCACTGAAGCTTTCTTT
TRBJ2-2 | few | - | TRBV29-1 | CSVTGYRNTGELFF | TGCAGCGTCACAGGGTACCGTAACACCGGGGAGCTGTTTTTT
TRBJ2-7 | many | - | TRBV7-3 | CASRRTGTPTYEQYF | TGTGCCAGCAGGCGTACCGGGACTCCCACCTACGAGCAGTACTTC
TRBJ2-5 | - | - | TRBV4-1 | CASATMETQYF | TGCGCCAGCGCTACAATGGAGACCCAGTACTTC
TRBJ1-2 | many | - | TRBV12-3/TRBV12-4 | CASSLGIFYGYTF | TGTGCCAGCAGCCTGGGGATTTTCTATGGCTACACCTTC
TRBJ1-5 | many | TRBD1 | TRBV6-2/TRBV6-3 | CASTSGQNLGNQPQHF | TGTGCCAGCACATCGGGACAGAACCTGGGCAATCAGCCCCAGCATTTT
TRBJ1-4 | - | TRBD1 | TRBV6-2/TRBV6-3 | CAHRRDRNDEKLFF | TGTGCCCATCGAAGGGACAGGAATGATGAAAAACTGTTTTTT
TRBJ2-5 | - | TRBD2 | TRBV7-3 | CASSLAGGWQETQYF | TGTGCCAGCAGCTTAGCGGGGGGATGGCAAGAGACCCAGTACTTC
TRBJ1-6 | many | - | TRBV7-3 | CASSLLGGSSYNSPLHF | TGTGCCAGCAGCTTATTAGGGGGAAGCTCCTATAATTCACCCCTCCACTTT
TRBJ2-6 | few | TRBD1 | TRBV12-3/TRBV12-4 | CASSPNRGLSGANVLTF | TGTGCCAGCAGTCCGAACAGGGGGCTTTCTGGGGCCAACGTCCTGACTTTC
TRBJ1-4 | many | TRBD1 | TRBV3-1 | CASSQDPYRGEKLFF | TGTGCCAGCAGCCAAGACCCCTACAGGGGAGAAAAACTGTTTTTT
TRBJ1-5 | many | TRBD1 | TRBV10-3 | CAISVAGGADQPQHF | TGTGCCATCAGTGTCGCAGGGGGCGCCGATCAGCCCCAGCATTTT
TRBJ2-7 | few | - | TRBV12-3/TRBV12-4 | CASSIQGYEQYF | TGTGCCAGCAGTATACAGGGCTACGAGCAGTACTTC
TRBJ2-2 | - | - | TRBV12-3/TRBV12-4 | CASSQGARGVTGELFF | TGTGCCAGCAGTCAAGGAGCCCGGGGAGTCACCGGGGAGCTGTTTTTT
TRBJ2-7 | few | - | TRBV7-9 | CASSSRQAAYEQYF | TGTGCCAGCAGCTCGCGACAGGCCGCCTACGAGCAGTACTTC
TRBJ2-7 | - | - | TRBV20-1 | CSAYLDWQGYEQYF | TGCAGTGCTTACCTCGACTGGCAGGGCTACGAGCAGTACTTC
TRBJ2-7 | - | - | TRBV7-9 | CASSLTGSIYEQYF | TGTGCCAGCAGCTTAACAGGGTCCATCTACGAGCAGTACTTC
TRBJ2-2 | - | - | TRBV7-9 | CASSYTGRATDRIYTGELFF | TGTGCCAGCAGCTACACCGGGCGCGCGACAGATAGGATTTACACCGGGGAGCTGTTTTTT
TRBJ2-1 | - | TRBD1 | TRBV27 | CASSTRTGERTGHEQFF | TGTGCCAGCAGCACCAGGACAGGGGAGCGAACGGGGCATGAGCAGTTCTTC
TRBJ2-7 | few | - | TRBV4-1 | CASSQDLASADSYEQYF | TGCGCCAGCAGCCAAGATCTTGCTAGCGCTGACTCCTACGAGCAGTACTTC
TRBJ1-2 | - | - | TRBV20-1 | CSARFELYGYTF | TGCAGTGCTAGGTTTGAACTCTATGGCTACACCTTC
TRBJ2-7 | many | - | TRBV24-1 | CATSDSGRNEQYF | TGTGCCACCAGTGATTCCGGGCGGAACGAGCAGTACTTC
TRBJ1-4 | - | - | TRBV12-5 | CASGLVLGEKLFF | TGTGCTAGTGGTTTGGTACTTGGAGAAAAACTGTTTTTT
TRBJ2-1 | - | TRBD1 | TRBV6-5 | CASTNRGNEQFF | TGTGCCAGCACCAACAGGGGCAATGAGCAGTTCTTC
TRBJ2-1 | - | TRBD1 | TRBV4-2 | CASSQGPGADRANEQFF | TGTGCCAGCAGCCAAGGCCCCGGGGCCGACAGGGCCAATGAGCAGTTCTTC
TRBJ1-1 | - | - | TRBV4-1 | CASSPSVVRATEAFF | TGCGCCAGCAGCCCTTCGGTGGTGCGGGCCACTGAAGCTTTCTTT
TRBJ2-5 | few | - | TRBV6-2/TRBV6-3 | CAASRGGGQETQYF | TGTGCCGCGTCGAGGGGCGGTGGACAAGAGACCCAGTACTTC
TRBJ1-1 | many | TRBD1 | TRBV9 | CASSVVGQANTEAFF | TGTGCCAGCAGCGTAGTTGGACAGGCGAACACTGAAGCTTTCTTT
TRBJ2-7 | many | - | TRBV29-1 | CSVNRGTYEQYF | TGCAGCGTCAATCGGGGCACCTACGAGCAGTACTTC
TRBJ1-1 | few | - | TRBV7-9 | CASSKGPRAPTEAFF | TGTGCCAGCAGCAAGGGACCGAGGGCGCCCACTGAAGCTTTCTTT
TRBJ2-2 | many | - | TRBV5-1 | CASSLQGSTGELFF | TGCGCCAGCAGCTTGCAGGGCAGCACCGGGGAGCTGTTTTTT
TRBJ2-2 | - | - | TRBV20-1 | CSARRRLVNTGELFF | TGCAGTGCTAGAAGGCGACTAGTCAACACCGGGGAGCTGTTTTTT
TRBJ1-1 | few | - | TRBV7-9 | CASSLRGGDTEAFF | TGTGCCAGCAGCTTACGCGGAGGTGACACTGAAGCTTTCTTT
TRBJ1-2 | many | TRBD1 | TRBV25-1 | CASGTGGYTF | TGTGCCTCCGGGACAGGGGGCTACACCTTC
TRBJ1-2 | many | - | TRBV29-1 | CSVEQGYGYTF | TGCAGCGTTGAACAGGGGTATGGCTACACCTTC
TRBJ1-4 | - | - | TRBV28 | CASSSNPEREKLFF | TGTGCCAGCAGTTCCAACCCCGAAAGGGAAAAACTGTTTTTT
TRBJ2-5 | - | TRBD1 | TRBV5-1 | CASSGYRGEETQYF | TGCGCCAGCAGCGGATACAGGGGGGAAGAGACCCAGTACTTC
TRBJ2-7 | many | - | TRBV11-2 | CASSTSGYEQYF | TGTGCCAGCAGCACCTCAGGGTACGAGCAGTACTTC
TRBJ2-1 | - | - | TRBV6-2/TRBV6-3 | CASSYFGENEQFF | TGTGCCAGCAGTTACTTCGGCGAGAATGAGCAGTTCTTC
TRBJ2-7 | many | TRBD1 | TRBV7-3 | CASSRGQGGEQYF | TGTGCCAGCAGCCGGGGACAGGGTGGCGAGCAGTACTTC
TRBJ2-7 | few | - | TRBV15 | CATSRDPGNEQYF | TGTGCCACCAGCAGAGATCCCGGGAACGAGCAGTACTTC
TRBJ1-1 | - | - | TRBV4-1 | CASSQWQREKAFF | TGCGCCAGCAGCCAGTGGCAAAGGGAAAAGGCTTTCTTT
TRBJ2-1 | few | - | TRBV7-9 | CASSSGQYNEQFF | TGTGCCAGCAGCTCTGGACAGTACAATGAGCAGTTCTTC
TRBJ2-7 | many | - | TRBV24-1 | CATSDPVAGYEQYF | TGTGCCACCAGTGATCCCGTGGCAGGCTACGAGCAGTACTTC
TRBJ2-3 | few | - | TRBV7-2 | CASTPVRGSTDTQYF | TGTGCCAGCACCCCGGTGAGGGGGAGCACAGATACGCAGTATTTT
TRBJ1-2 | - | TRBD1 | TRBV11-1 | CASSPTPGQGDGYTF | TGTGCCAGCAGCCCGACCCCTGGCCAGGGGGATGGCTACACCTTC
TRBJ2-1 | - | - | TRBV5-5 | CASSLVGLVYNEQFF | TGTGCCAGCAGCTTGGTAGGGTTGGTCTACAATGAGCAGTTCTTC
TRBJ2-3 | few | - | TRBV12-3/TRBV12-4 | CASSLGNPSTDTQYF | TGTGCCAGCAGTTTGGGGAACCCTAGCACAGATACGCAGTATTTT
TRBJ2-7 | - | - | TRBV20-1 | CSARGAAGSTYEQYF | TGCAGTGCTAGAGGGGCGGCGGGGAGTACCTACGAGCAGTACTTC
TRBJ1-1 | many | - | TRBV9 | CASSVVVNTEAFF | TGTGCCAGCAGCGTAGTAGTGAACACTGAAGCTTTCTTT
TRBJ1-2 | many | - | TRBV3-1 | CASSQGPQYGYTF | TGTGCCAGCAGCCAAGGCCCTCAGTATGGCTACACCTTC